The clone carrying this T cell receptor (beta chain) was seen a few times. The antigen is undetermined. Its ends do not fully match the called genes, so a read error is possible. High-throughput TCR beta sequencing covered peripheral CD8+ and CD4+ T cells. This entry is derived from a study of CD8 T cells in Susac syndrome. Study at large: Active disease was present in about 6 of the sequenced Susac syndrome patients, whereas about 8 of them were in remission. General study points: Detection of Susac-specific public clones gave around 15 in total CD8+ repertoires and roughly five in CD8+ TEMRA repertoires.

With random hexamers, about 0.5 to 1 ug RNA was reverse transcribed. From the immunoSEQ multiplex PCR reads, TCRdb called clonotypes with MiXCR, one entry per CDR3 protein. The table shows around 110,000 distinct CDR3 sequences, with 94% occurring only once. CDR1 and CDR2 (germline): MNHEY, SVGAGI. The CDR3 is made up of 15 amino acids. This TCR came from a human donor with Susac syndrome. Specimen: CD8+ T cells from PBMCs. The chain joins TRBV6-5 to TRBJ1-6; D is unresolved. CDR3: CASTYLSGRNSPLHF. The CDR3 bases are TGTGCCAGCACTTACCTATCGGGGAGGAATTCACCCCTCCACTTT.